This entry lists 20 T cell receptor beta chains sequenced from one sample in a study of cytomegalovirus exposure and HLA in healthy donors. PCR primers comprised 60 Vbeta and 13 Jbeta primers. Profiling relied on immunoSEQ multiplex PCR, and the TCRdb table lists in-frame clones only, not all of them. The sample has roughly 100,000 clones, 75% to 85% seen once. The sample was PBMCs. All receptors come from a man aged 25-40 years in good health and CMV-seronegative.

The gene calls are TRBV5-1 and TRBJ1-4; unclear D gene. Germline lookup yields CDR1 SGHRS and CDR2 YFSETQ. The CDR3 contains 18 residues. V gave up 3 bases and J gave up 0 bases, with 18 bases separating them. CDR3 DNA sequence: TGCGCCAGCAGCTCGATTACCTCCGGCGGGACAACTAATGAAAAACTGTTTTTT. Translated: CASSSITSGGTTNEKLFF.

The J gene is TRBJ2-7, the V gene TRBV6-5; TRBD2 is a possible D gene (6 bases). Germline V gene sequence: CDR1 MNHEY, CDR2 SVGAGI. Trimming shortened V by 2 bases and J by 7 bases, and 18 bases separated the two germline ends. The CDR3 has 15 residues. In nucleotides, the CDR3 is TGTGCCAGCAGTTACCCGAAGTACTTAGGGAGGGAGCAGTACTTC. Its translation is CASSYPKYLGREQYF.

This clone was recorded once. The rearrangement uses TRBV6-1 and TRBJ2-1; 7 bases fit TRBD1. CDR1 and CDR2 (germline): MNHNS, SASEGT. The CDR3 is made up of 17 amino acids. Unmatched junction bases numbered 10, after V lost 3 bases and J lost 2 bases. This CDR3 is CASSDSGTATAYNEQFF. CDR3 DNA sequence: TGTGCCAGCAGTGATTCCGGGACAGCAACCGCCTACAATGAGCAGTTCTTC.

The table lists this clone with a few counts. The chain uses TRBV11-3 and TRBJ1-1; D is perhaps TRBD1 (6 bases). CDR1 and CDR2 from the germline V gene are SGHNT and YENEEA. The CDR3 runs to 15 residues. V was pared by 5 bases and J by 1 base, with 14 bases between. CDR3 in amino acids: CASSRGGDGNTEAFF. Written as DNA, the CDR3 is TGTGCCAGCAGCCGGGGGGGCGACGGGAACACTGAAGCTTTCTTT.

V usage is TRBV27 and J usage is TRBJ1-5; tentatively, D is TRBD1 (5 bases). Germline loops: CDR1 MNHEY, CDR2 SMNVEV (reference sequence). Trimming took 7 bases from V and 0 from J, leaving 13 bases between them. The CDR3 consists of 15 residues. The CDR3 loop is CASKSQGYSNQPQHF. DNA for the CDR3: TGTGCCAGCAAATCTCAGGGATATAGCAATCAGCCCCAGCATTTT.

The chain recombines TRBV9 with TRBJ1-3, with D possibly TRBD1 on 5 matching bases. Trimming left V 3 bases short and J 4 bases short, with 17 bases between. Germline loops: CDR1 SGDLS, CDR2 YYNGEE. The CDR3 runs 16 residues. This CDR3 is CASSANRDYGGNTIYF. The DNA of the CDR3 is TGTGCCAGCAGCGCTAACCGGGACTATGGGGGAAACACCATATATTTT.

J is TRBJ2-7 and V is TRBV5-1, with TRBD2 identical over 8 bases. Unmatched junction bases numbered 6, after V lost 7 bases and J lost 0 bases. The CDR3 totals 14 residues. CDR1 is SGHRS, CDR2 YFSETQ, per germline. This CDR3 reads CASSIGGDSYEQYF. The CDR3 region has the DNA TGCGCCAGCTCGATCGGGGGGGACTCCTACGAGCAGTACTTC.

J is TRBJ1-2 and V is TRBV5-1, with 11 bases aligning to TRBD1. CDR3 length equals 14 residues. V shed 1 base and J 8 bases; nucleotides not matched to a gene: 4. Germline CDR1 is SGHRS and CDR2 is YFSETQ. DNA of the CDR3: TGCGCCAGCAGCTTGTTGGGACAGGGGGGAGGCTACACCTTC. Translated: CASSLLGQGGGYTF.

CDR3 protein: CASSQGGQGTYEQYF. In DNA, the CDR3 is TGTGCCAGCAGCCAAGGGGGGCAGGGAACCTACGAGCAGTACTTC. The V and J genes are TRBV14 and TRBJ2-7; possible D gene TRBD1, 6 bases. The CDR3 length is 15 residues. CDR1 is SGHDN and CDR2 is FVKESK in the germline V gene. The V end was cut by 1 base, the J end by 2 bases, with 12 bases between.

The chain couples TRBV5-1 to TRBJ1-1; D is possibly TRBD1 (6 bases). Germline lookup yields CDR1 SGHRS and CDR2 YFSETQ. The V end lost 2 bases, the J end lost 7 bases, and 12 bases lay between the germline ends. The CDR3 consists of 13 residues. The CDR3 DNA follows: TGCGCCAGCAGCTTTGAGGGACAAGGTGAAGCTTTCTTT. Amino acids: CASSFEGQGEAFF.

The chain uses TRBV11-2 and TRBJ2-7; D remains ambiguous. This CDR3 has 14 amino acids. The V gene lost 2 bases and the J gene lost 6 bases, with 14 bases spanning the gap. Germline-derived CDR1 and CDR2 are SGHAT and FQNNGV. The CDR3 sequence: CASSLTSRLGEQYF. The CDR3 nucleotides read TGTGCCAGCAGCTTAACATCCAGGTTGGGCGAGCAGTACTTC.

Written as DNA, the CDR3 is TGTGCCAGCAGTTACAAGGGGGACCCTGGGAACTATGGCTACACCTTC. It translates to CASSYKGDPGNYGYTF. The genes are TRBV6-5 and TRBJ1-2; D possibly corresponds to TRBD1 (6 bases). Trimming pared 2 bases from V and 2 bases from J, leaving 15 bases between. Germline V CDR1 and CDR2: MNHEY, SVGAGI. CDR3 size: 16 residues.

The chain combines TRBV18 with TRBJ1-4; the D gene is possibly TRBD1 (6 bases). CDR1 and CDR2 (germline): KGHSH, LQKENI. V shed 3 bases and J shed 0 bases, with 11 bases lying between them. This CDR3 is built from 16 residues. Written as DNA, the CDR3 is TGTGCCAGCTCACCTCGACAGGTCGCAACTAATGAAAAACTGTTTTTT. This encodes CASSPRQVATNEKLFF.

This chain uses TRBV6-1 with TRBJ2-2, with a possible D match to TRBD1 (6 bases). The germline V and J ends were trimmed by 8 bases and 7 bases, with 14 bases remaining between them. CDR3 length equals 13 residues. Per the germline V gene, CDR1 is MNHNS and CDR2 is SASEGT. The CDR3 sequence: CASRRDTGGELFF. CDR3 coding DNA: TGTGCCAGCCGCCGGGACACAGGCGGGGAGCTGTTTTTT.

V usage is TRBV28 and J usage is TRBJ2-7; 7 positions agree with TRBD2. This CDR3 comprises 16 residues. V gave up 4 bases and J gave up 3 bases; unmatched junction bases: 12. Germline lookup yields CDR1 MDHEN and CDR2 SYDVKM. The chain's CDR3 is CASSSPGEGVNYEQYF. CDR3 DNA: TGTGCCAGCAGTTCCCCCGGGGAGGGAGTCAACTACGAGCAGTACTTC.

This clone has only a few counts. This chain joins TRBV5-1 and TRBJ1-4, with unresolved D. V was shortened by 0 bases and J by 4 bases, with 10 bases between the two germline ends. Germline V gene lookup returns CDR1 SGHRS and CDR2 YFSETQ. The CDR3 contains 15 residues. The CDR3: CASSLARGVNEKLFF. The DNA of the CDR3 is TGCGCCAGCAGCTTGGCTCGGGGTGTTAATGAAAAACTGTTTTTT. The full variable domain, its missing parts supplied by reference TRBV5-1 and TRBJ1-4, is KAGVTQTPRYLIKTRGQQVTLSCSPISGHRSVSWYQQTPGQGLQFLFEYFSETQRNKGNFPGRFSGRQFSNSRSEMNVSTLELGDSALYLCASSLARGVNEKLFFGSGTQLSVL.

The chain carries TRBV28 and TRBJ1-1, with 8 bases matching TRBD1. Germline V gene data show CDR1 as MDHEN and CDR2 as SYDVKM. The V and J ends lost 3 bases and 0 bases, in that order; junction bases with no gene match: 3. The CDR3 has 15 amino acids. CDR3 sequence: CASSLGQALNTEAFF. In DNA, the CDR3 is TGTGCCAGCAGTTTGGGACAGGCTTTGAACACTGAAGCTTTCTTT.

The chain links TRBV7-9 to TRBJ1-5, with 8 bases matching TRBD1. The CDR3 spans 14 residues. V lost 5 bases, J lost 7 bases, and 7 bases stayed unmatched. Germline assignment: CDR1 SEHNR and CDR2 FQNEAQ (reference sequence). The CDR3 bases are TGTGCCAGCAGCCCAACAGGGGGTCGCCAGCCCCAGCATTTT. Amino acid sequence: CASSPTGGRQPQHF. The full variable domain, its missing parts supplied by reference TRBV7-9 and TRBJ1-5, is DTGVSQNPRHKITKRGQNVTFRCDPISEHNRLYWYRQTLGQGPEFLTYFQNEAQLEKSRLLSDRFSAERPKGSFSTLEIQRTEQGDSAMYLCASSPTGGRQPQHFGDGTRLSIL.

This rearrangement joins TRBV7-2 to TRBJ2-3; the match to TRBD2 covers 8 bases. The CDR3 runs 16 residues. J lost 2 bases, V lost 5 bases, and 9 bases had no gene match. Germline V CDR1 and CDR2: SGHTA, FQGNSA. The CDR3: CASSPRGSGDTDTQYF. The CDR3 DNA is TGTGCCAGCAGCCCCCGAGGTAGCGGGGACACAGATACGCAGTATTTT. Full variable domain (outside the CDR3, taken from reference TRBV7-2 and TRBJ2-3): GAGVSQSPSNKVTEKGKDVELRCDPISGHTALYWYRQSLGQGLEFLIYFQGNSAPDKSGLPSDRFSAERTGGSVSTLTIQRTQQEDSAVYLCASSPRGSGDTDTQYFGPGTRLTVL.

The chain carries TRBV5-1 and TRBJ1-2, with D unresolved. The V and J ends lost 0 bases and 2 bases respectively, with 8 bases between them. Germline CDR1 is SGHRS and CDR2 is YFSETQ. The CDR3 covers 14 residues. The CDR3 loop reads CASSLEHRNYGYTF. The CDR3 DNA sequence: TGCGCCAGCAGCTTGGAACACAGAAACTATGGCTACACCTTC.